The rows below give T cell receptor beta chains drawn from one sample of a study of beta chain features in type 1 diabetes. Repertoires were generated with immunoSEQ multiplex PCR, while TCRdb's copy carries only in-frame clones and drops some. The table lists over 200,000 clones, roughly 10% of them singletons. The sequencing sample was made of naive CD4+ T cells from blood. These receptors all come from a man aged 30-40 years with type 1 diabetes. CDR3s include the opening cysteine and the closing phenylalanine or tryptophan. A D gene is named only where the DNA matches it firmly. A clone size is listed for some rows: how often the clone was seen (once, few, many), or a class if it is expanded.

abundance,d_gene,v_gene,j_gene,CDR3nt,CDR3aa
-,-,TRBV27,TRBJ2-2,TGTGCCAGCAAGAGGAGTTTAAACACCGGGGAGCTGTTTTTT,CASKRSLNTGELFF
-,-,TRBV19,TRBJ1-5,TGTGCCAGTAGTATCGGAGGCAATCAGCCCCAGCATTTT,CASSIGGNQPQHF
-,-,TRBV5-6,TRBJ2-2,TGTGCCAGCAGCTTGACAGGGACCGGGGAGCTGTTTTTT,CASSLTGTGELFF
-,-,TRBV5-1,TRBJ2-5,TGCGCCAGCAGCTTGGAAGGGCCAGGGGCGCAAGAGACCCAGTACTTC,CASSLEGPGAQETQYF
-,-,TRBV5-4,TRBJ2-3,TGTGCCAGCAGCTTGGGGGCCAGGTCTAGCACAGATACGCAGTATTTT,CASSLGARSSTDTQYF
-,-,TRBV9,TRBJ2-3,TGTGCCAGCAGCGTAGCTAGCGTGGATACGCAGTATTTT,CASSVASVDTQYF
few,-,TRBV6-5,TRBJ1-4,TGTGCCAGCAGTGAGCGAGACAATGAAAAACTGTTTTTT,CASSERDNEKLFF
few,-,TRBV9,TRBJ2-2,TGTGCCAGCAGCTCTAGGACAAACACCGGGGAGCTGTTTTTT,CASSSRTNTGELFF
few,-,TRBV5-4,TRBJ2-1,TGTGCCAGCAGCTTACGGACTTCGCGCCATCTCAATGAGCAGTTCTTC,CASSLRTSRHLNEQFF
-,-,TRBV4-1,TRBJ2-5,TGCGCCAGCAGACCCGGGCCGTCCGGAGGGACCCAGTACTTC,CASRPGPSGGTQYF
few,-,TRBV29-1,TRBJ1-1,TGCAGCGTACTCCAGGGCCCTGGCACTGAAGCTTTCTTT,CSVLQGPGTEAFF
-,TRBD1,TRBV2,TRBJ1-4,TGTGCCAGCACCCTGGACAGGGTGGAGAAAGAACTGTTTTTT,CASTLDRVEKELFF
few,-,TRBV6-4,TRBJ2-1,TGTGCCAGCAGTGATCGGGAAGGGGGTGAGCAGTTCTTC,CASSDREGGEQFF
few,-,TRBV28,TRBJ2-1,TGTGCCAGCAGGCCGAGCTCCTACAATGAGCAGTTCTTC,CASRPSSYNEQFF
-,TRBD1,TRBV20-1,TRBJ1-3,TGCAGTGCTTTCAAGGGGGACAGCAGATATTTT,CSAFKGDSRYF
-,TRBD1,TRBV4-1,TRBJ2-6,TGCGCCAGCAGCTTGTGGACAGGTCTCTCTGGGGCCAACGTCCTGACTTTC,CASSLWTGLSGANVLTF
-,-,TRBV11-2,TRBJ2-6,TGTGCCAGCAGCTCTTTCTACTCTGGGGCCAACGTCCTGACTTTC,CASSSFYSGANVLTF
few,TRBD1,TRBV5-1,TRBJ2-1,TGCGCCAGCAGCTGGGCGCGGGACAGGGTTTTCCGCTCCTACAATGAGCAGTTCTTC,CASSWARDRVFRSYNEQFF
-,-,TRBV5-6,TRBJ2-2,TGTGCCAGCACCCGGGTCGTGGGGGAGCTGTTTTTT,CASTRVVGELFF
-,TRBD1,TRBV19,TRBJ2-3,TGTGCCAGTACCTCCGGACAGGGTTTCACAGATACGCAGTATTTT,CASTSGQGFTDTQYF
few,-,TRBV6-6,TRBJ1-1,TGTGCCAGCAGTTACTCCCCGGTGAACACTGAAGCTTTCTTT,CASSYSPVNTEAFF
-,-,TRBV30,TRBJ2-1,TGTGCCTCGGGAGAATACAATGAGCAGTTCTTC,CASGEYNEQFF
few,-,TRBV7-9,TRBJ2-5,TGTGCCAGCAGCTTAGGGCTGTTTTCCGGGCCACCTTCGAGCGGGACCCAGTACTTC,CASSLGLFSGPPSSGTQYF
-,TRBD1,TRBV29-1,TRBJ2-5,TGCAGCGTCGACAGGGGGCGCGAGACCCAGTACTTC,CSVDRGRETQYF